This TCR beta chain was documented in a study of blood T cells in healthy people across ages. Whole-study results and caveats: Roughly linearly, TCR beta diversity per million T cells fell as age increased.

Sample-barcoded 5' priming and a J-beta primer mix drove a second PCR of 7 to 11 cycles. No fewer than 3 million CDR3-containing paired-end reads came from each sample. One entry per CDR3 protein, called by TCRdb with MiXCR from the 5' RACE reads. The table has 800,000 or so distinct CDR3 sequences, approximately 25% seen once. CDR1 MDHEN and CDR2 SYDVKM come from the germline V gene. The CDR3 consists of 12 residues. The V and J ends lost 2 bases and 8 bases respectively, with 9 bases between them. On this clonotype: Its antigen is unknown.

Separately, the same data were catalogued under a study of T cells of mothers and their children. That source notes: The M1S primer of the second PCR added sample barcodes and 2-4 random nucleotides. Relative to unrelated pairs, biologically related mother-child dyads exhibited marginally greater, non-significant overlap.

Source material: blood. The chain employs TRBV28 and TRBJ1-2, with D perhaps matching TRBD1 (5 bases). The sequence was obtained from a boy aged 5 to 17 in good health. The CDR3 nucleotides are TGTGCCAGCAGTTTAAGGCAGGGCGGCTACACCTTC. The encoded protein is CASSLRQGGYTF.